The sequence of this TCR beta chain was determined in a study of PD-1 blockade in mismatch repair-deficient tumors. Study details: All were previously treated, progressing patients with around 12 mismatch repair-deficient cancer types.

TCR sequencing covered a few patients who responded to pembrolizumab. This CDR3 region has 15 residues. CDR1 and CDR2 from the germline V gene are SNHLY and FYNNEI. Trimming cost V 7 bases and J 1 base, with 17 bases left between them. Using immunoSEQ multiplex PCR, the repertoire was profiled, and TCRdb retains in-frame clones only, with some absent. The repertoire has 60,000 to 70,000 clones, approximately 88% of them found once; the top ten carry over 11%. V is TRBV2 and J is TRBJ2-7; perhaps TRBD2 as D (6 bases). The clonotype was recovered from an adult with mismatch repair-deficient cancer. Here the sequenced sample was peripheral blood, taken 52 weeks after starting pembrolizumab. The CDR3 region is CASKRLDSGSYEQYF. CDR3 sequence (DNA): TGTGCCAGCAAGAGGCTAGATAGCGGTTCCTACGAGCAGTACTTC.